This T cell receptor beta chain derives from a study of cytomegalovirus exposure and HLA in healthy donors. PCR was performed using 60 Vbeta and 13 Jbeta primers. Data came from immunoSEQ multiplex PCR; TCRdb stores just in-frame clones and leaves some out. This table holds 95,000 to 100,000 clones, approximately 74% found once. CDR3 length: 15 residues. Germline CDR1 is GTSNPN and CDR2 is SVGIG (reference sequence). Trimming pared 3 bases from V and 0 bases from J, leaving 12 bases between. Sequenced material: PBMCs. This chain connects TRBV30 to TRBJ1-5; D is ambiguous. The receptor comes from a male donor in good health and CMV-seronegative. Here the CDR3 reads CAWSVQALSNQPQHF. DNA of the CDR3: TGTGCCTGGAGCGTTCAGGCCCTTAGCAATCAGCCCCAGCATTTT.